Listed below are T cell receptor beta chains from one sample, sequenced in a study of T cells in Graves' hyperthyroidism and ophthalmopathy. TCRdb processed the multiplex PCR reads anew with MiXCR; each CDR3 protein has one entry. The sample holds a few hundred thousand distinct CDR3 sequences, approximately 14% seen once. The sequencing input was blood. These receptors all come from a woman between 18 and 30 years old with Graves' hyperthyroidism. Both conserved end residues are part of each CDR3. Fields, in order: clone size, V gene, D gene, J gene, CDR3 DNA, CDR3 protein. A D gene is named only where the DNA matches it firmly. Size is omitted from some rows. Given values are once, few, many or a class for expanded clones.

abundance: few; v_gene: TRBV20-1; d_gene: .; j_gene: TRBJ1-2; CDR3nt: TGCAGTGTAGATCCCAGTAACTATGGCTACACCTTC; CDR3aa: CSVDPSNYGYTF
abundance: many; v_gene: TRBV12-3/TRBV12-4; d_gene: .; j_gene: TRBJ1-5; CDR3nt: TGTGCCAGCAGTACACACAATCAGCCCCAGCATTTT; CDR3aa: CASSTHNQPQHF
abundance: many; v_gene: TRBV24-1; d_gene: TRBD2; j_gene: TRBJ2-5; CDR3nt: TGTGCCACCAGTGATTTGGTGACTAGCGGGAGAGTTATACAAGAGACCCAGTACTTC; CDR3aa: CATSDLVTSGRVIQETQYF
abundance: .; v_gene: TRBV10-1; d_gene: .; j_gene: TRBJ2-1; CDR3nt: TGCGCCAGCAGTGAGTCAGGGAGCCAGCGTCAGTTCTTC; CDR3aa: CASSESGSQRQFF
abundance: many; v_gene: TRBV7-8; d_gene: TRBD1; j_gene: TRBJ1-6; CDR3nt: TGTGCCAGCAGCCCCAGGGGGAAGAATAATTCACCCCTCCACTTT; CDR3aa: CASSPRGKNNSPLHF
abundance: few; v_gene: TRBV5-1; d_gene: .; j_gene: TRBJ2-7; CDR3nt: TGCGCCAGCAGCTTGGCCGAGACAGGAGGCGAGCAGTACTTC; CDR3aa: CASSLAETGGEQYF
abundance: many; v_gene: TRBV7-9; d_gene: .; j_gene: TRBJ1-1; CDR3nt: TGTGCCAGCAGCTTATTAGAGGACACTGAAGCTTTCTTT; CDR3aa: CASSLLEDTEAFF
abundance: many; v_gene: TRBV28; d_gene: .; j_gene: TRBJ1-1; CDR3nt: TGTGCCAGCAGAACTACTATCCGGGCCCCGGCAGTGAACACTGAAGCTTTCTTT; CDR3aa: CASRTTIRAPAVNTEAFF
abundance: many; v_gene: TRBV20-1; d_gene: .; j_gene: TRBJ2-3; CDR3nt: TGCAGTGCACCAGACACTAGTCGGGCGCAGTATTTT; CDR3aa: CSAPDTSRAQYF
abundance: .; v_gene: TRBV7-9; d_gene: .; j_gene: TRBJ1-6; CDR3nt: TGTGCCAGCAGCCTCATGCGGGGAAATAATTCACCCCTCCACTTT; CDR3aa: CASSLMRGNNSPLHF
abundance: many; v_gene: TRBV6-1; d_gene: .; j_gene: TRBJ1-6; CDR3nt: TGTGCCAGCAGAGGGACGGCTGATAATTCACCCCTCCACTTT; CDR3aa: CASRGTADNSPLHF